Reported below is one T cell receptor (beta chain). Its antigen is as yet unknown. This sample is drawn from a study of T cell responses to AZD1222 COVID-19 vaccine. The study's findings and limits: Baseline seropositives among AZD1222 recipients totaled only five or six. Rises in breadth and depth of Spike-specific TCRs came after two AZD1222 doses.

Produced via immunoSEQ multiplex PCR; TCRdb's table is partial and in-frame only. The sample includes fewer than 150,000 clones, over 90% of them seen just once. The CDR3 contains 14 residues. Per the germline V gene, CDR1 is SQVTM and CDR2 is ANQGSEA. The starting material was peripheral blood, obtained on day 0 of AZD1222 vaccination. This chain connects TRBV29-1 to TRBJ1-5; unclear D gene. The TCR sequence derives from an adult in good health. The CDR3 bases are TGCAGGACCGCCCAGGACGGCACTAATCAGCCCCAGCATTTT. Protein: CRTAQDGTNQPQHF.